This T cell receptor (beta chain) was profiled in a study of blood T cells in healthy people across ages. Whole-study findings and limits: Higher diversity, along with more naive CD4+ cells, distinguished long-lived donors from aged donors.

Using a J-beta primer mix together with a sample-barcoded 5' primer, a second PCR was run for roughly 7 to 12 cycles. Each cDNA molecule was tagged by a template-switch adaptor with 12 random nucleotides. TCRdb ran MiXCR on the 5' RACE reads and lists one entry per CDR3 protein. Among about 1.7 million distinct CDR3 sequences listed, roughly 27% were seen once. V was clipped by 4 bases and J by 13 bases, with 19 bases between them. This CDR3 is built from 13 residues. With respect to this clonotype: Its antigen is not known. Given a much more abundant clone one base away, this may be a read error.

PBMCs were isolated at a quantity of at least 6 million per sample. Each sample provided at least 6 micrograms of extracted total RNA. This sequence joins TRBV12-3 or TRBV12-4 and TRBJ1-2; D is possibly TRBD1 (5 bases). Sequencing input: blood. This TCR was sampled from a woman under 40 in good health. CDR3: CASSSPGLFFCTF. The CDR3, as DNA: TGTGCCAGCAGTTCACCAGGGTTATTCTTCTGCACCTTC.